The source of this TCR beta chain is a study of cytomegalovirus exposure and HLA in healthy donors (dated by TCRdb to between 2016 and 2019). Regarding the complete study: According to an earlier analysis of a few hundred of the donors, 200 million or so T cells yielded roughly 110 million unique TCR beta sequences and 250 to 350 Gb of sequence data. Rather than drawing on any new phenotypic data, the later analysis identified candidate immune exposures from TCR beta sequences and the way those sequences occurred across donors. Besides the first cohort of approximately 670 subjects, a separate validation cohort made up of 120 different subjects was used. On average, roughly 250,000 unique TCR beta nucleotide sequences were sequenced per donor among about 400 genotyped donors of the cohort, with about 19% of those sequences being non-productive. HLA typing covered class I and class II loci at four-digit resolution. The number of typed donors differed by locus: about 620-640 for A, B, C, DRB1 and DQB1; 500 to 550 for DQA1; 606 for DPA1; and some 470 for DPB1. Donor age, sex, ethnicity and CMV serostatus were compiled together with the repertoire data. The study was designed to test whether signatures of past pathogen exposure could be identified by cataloging public T cell receptors. Every repertoire in the discovery cohort had been generated on one and the same sequencing platform. To predict cytomegalovirus infection status, the study brought together high-throughput TCR immunosequencing, statistical association of individual TCRs with disease status, and machine learning. In a later genetic analysis, genome-wide SNP genotypes for about three fifths of the roughly 670 donors were used, and that subset was treated as a discovery cohort. Of the roughly 410 genotyped donors, less than 85% were placed in the genetic ancestry cluster associated with self-reported Caucasian donors. The study profiled the T cell repertoires of fewer than 850 subjects by immunosequencing and related them to cytomegalovirus serostatus. Roughly 300 gigabases of sequencing data and roughly 81 million unique TCR sequences made up an early release that covered under 750 HLA-typed donors. To decide whether each TCR beta V gene segment behaved as functional or pseudogenic, an earlier analysis of fewer than 750 of the donors relied on high-throughput TCR beta sequencing. A later analysis re-analyzed previously published TCR beta repertoires from about 600 donors and added high-resolution HLA genotyping to study TCR occurrence patterns. About 5 DR-DQ haplotypes were handled as single units for association and clustering, since linkage in the cohort was strong. Study-level results and caveats: In a later genetic analysis, fewer N-insertions in productive TCRs were reported among donors in an Asian-associated ancestry cluster than the roughly 700-donor mean. The earlier analysis of almost 600 of the donors excluded roughly 17 rarely observed V segments, including chromosome 9 orphons, because counts were too low. Strong co-occurrence of HLA alleles, especially DR and DQ, made assigning TCR associations to individual alleles difficult. According to a later analysis, parvovirus B19, influenza, CMV and Epstein-Barr virus appeared linked to several top co-occurrence clusters. Most TCR sequences were seen in very few donors, while some public TCRs were found in many individuals. The 87-base-pair reads could not distinguish some IMGT-functional V segments, including TRBV6-2 and TRBV6-3, so those segments were excluded. A further reported finding was that TCR beta sequences accurately predicted the HLA-A and HLA-B alleles for most subjects in the first cohort. In a later analysis, the rate of TCR association differed among HLA loci, with DRB1 alleles having the most associated TCRs and HLA-C alleles having the fewest. Compared with equally common non-associated chains, HLA-associated TCR beta chains in a later analysis were more clonally expanded and had lower generation probabilities. In the study, approximately 150 TCR beta chains were listed as associated with cytomegalovirus. For the cohort, immune exposure information was limited to CMV serostatus. Three of the identified cytomegalovirus-associated TCR beta chains were confirmed in vitro to be specific for cytomegalovirus antigens. In a later genetic analysis, a missense DCLRE1C variant was associated with V-gene and J-gene trimming of TCR beta chains, and the association was replicated in an independent cohort. At a false discovery rate of 0.05, a later analysis linked some 17,000 TCR beta sequences to specific HLA alleles. In a later analysis, most CMV-associated TCR beta chains were found to appear HLA-restricted, with HLA associations seemingly driven largely by CMV exposure. In an earlier analysis of 587 of the donors, most TCR beta V segments were observed in productive rearrangements about 90% or about 30% of the time, broadly matching IMGT annotations. Sequencing depth was assumed to be roughly uniform across donors in the presence/absence analyses, though that assumption may not hold. In both the original and validation cohorts, the classifier was reported to diagnose cytomegalovirus status with high specificity and sensitivity. A cluster of highly shared sequence variants was judged likely to be a technical artifact of the sequencing pipeline. Because HLA typing was unavailable for some donors at each locus, only the typed subset was used in association tests. Linkage disequilibrium might explain the correlated functional status among segregating V segments, but an unknown experimental factor could not be ruled out. In this cohort, only TCR beta chains were sequenced, and detectable features were limited by the absence of alpha or paired-chain data. The authors suggested that the approach could potentially be generalized to other disease states and immunological phenotypes.

The cohort comprised fewer than 750 healthy bone marrow donors. At the time of sampling, every cohort member was nominally healthy, though immune exposures that went unrecorded were likely present. The donor tested CMV seronegative, placing the donor among the 350 or so seronegative members of the cohort. Each donor provided a peripheral blood sample, and peripheral blood mononuclear cells were used for TCR beta sequencing. The Qiagen DNeasy Blood Extraction Kit was used to extract genomic DNA from the blood cell samples. Of note for this clone: Its antigen is still unknown. The sample holds no much larger clone one base away, and base qualities are not on file.

The library came from the immunoSEQ multiplex PCR assay. A mixture of 60 forward primers for TCR Vbeta segments and 13 reverse primers for TCR Jbeta segments was used in the multiplex PCR. Amplification of the CDR3 region of rearranged TCR beta genes was performed with a multiplex PCR assay on genomic DNA. The amplified TCR beta libraries were sequenced on the Illumina HiSeq System as 87-base-pair reads. From the authors' description of their analysis: A later analysis tallied roughly 76 million unique TCR beta chains across the 650 to 750 repertoires, and some 10 million of those chains were shared by two or more donors. A nearest-neighbor algorithm error-corrected the raw reads and collapsed the reads into unique sequences, merging closely related sequences to remove PCR and sequencing errors. To assign V, D and J gene segments, CDR3 sequences were aligned to IMGT reference sequences. For a sequence to be retained, a match of at least six nucleotides was required to both a V gene segment and a J gene segment. A rearrangement counted as productive if the CDR3 had no stop codons and remained in frame with V and J, and every other rearrangement counted as non-productive. Following IMGT convention, CDR3 was defined as the stretch from the second conserved V-encoded cysteine to the conserved J-encoded phenylalanine. In an earlier analysis of some 550 of the donors, sequences lacking an unambiguous match to a single V gene segment were excluded. An earlier analysis of approximately 590 of the donors called V segments functional above 56.7% productive rearrangements and segregating when the between-donor standard deviation exceeded 5%. A statistical classification framework was developed to diagnose cytomegalovirus status using the catalog of TCR beta chain sequences. A later analysis assigned V and J genes by comparing TCR nucleotide sequences with IMGT/GENE-DB human TR gene sequences. In a later analysis, CDR3 sequences and most-parsimonious VDJ recombination scenarios were assigned using the TCRdist pipeline. In a later analysis, every TCR beta chain was defined by the combination of its CDR3 amino acid sequence and its V-gene family, and reads without a unique V-gene family were dropped. As a way to deal with suspected cross-contamination and a sequencing artifact, a later analysis dropped 592 nucleotide sequences that were highly shared and had low generation probability. In a later analysis, a clonal expansion index was calculated for each public chain from normalized within-repertoire ranks of inferred template counts. In a later analysis, generation probabilities were computed using a VDJ recombination model fitted to out-of-frame rearrangements, and the results were checked against IGoR. In a later analysis, TCR-TCR, TCR-HLA and TCR-CMV co-occurrence was scored with hypergeometric tests, and a repertoire-size bias correction was applied to TCR pairs. A later analysis estimated false discovery rates by permuting HLA or CMV assignments 20 times. In a later analysis, co-occurring TCRs were grouped using DBSCAN, with TCRdist sequence similarity added in when clustering inside HLA-allele-positive subsets. Co-occurrence clustering excluded repertoires with fewer than 30,000 or more than 120,000 public chains, plus five with anomalous nucleotide sharing. TCRdb provides this immuneACCESS table in a form limited to in-frame rearrangements. Some clones are lacking; in checked studies, under half of them reflect an unresolved V gene, and why the rest are absent is not known. The DNA was the basis for D and trimming; V, J and clone size are from that table. The sample contains 150,000 or so clones, around three quarters of them found a single time. The ten largest account for about 1.6% of the sample.

For CDR1 and CDR2, the germline V gene (reference sequence) lists GTSNPN and SVGIG. At the junction V is shortened by 2 bases and J by 9 bases, with 10 bases in between. The CDR3 covers 11 residues, taking in both the cysteine and the phenylalanine. The kept DNA is CDR3 alone, 33 bases in frame from the first base. The rearrangement joined TRBV30 to TRBJ1-2; TRBD1 is perhaps the D gene, given 5 matching bases. This TCR derives from a man aged 35-49 years in good health and CMV-seronegative. Sequences were obtained from PBMCs. The sequenced DNA is TGTGCCTGGAGTCTCGGGGGAAGCTACACCTTC. The translation is CAWSLGGSYTF.